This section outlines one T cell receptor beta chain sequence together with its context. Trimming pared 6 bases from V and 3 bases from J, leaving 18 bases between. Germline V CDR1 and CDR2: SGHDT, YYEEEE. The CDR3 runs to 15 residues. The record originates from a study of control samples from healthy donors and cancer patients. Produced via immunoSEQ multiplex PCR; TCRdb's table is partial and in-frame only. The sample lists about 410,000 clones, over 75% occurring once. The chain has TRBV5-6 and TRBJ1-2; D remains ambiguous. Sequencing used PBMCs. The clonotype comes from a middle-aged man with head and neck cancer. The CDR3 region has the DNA TGTGCCAGCACCCGATCGGGCAGAAGGGACTATGGCTACACCTTC. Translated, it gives CASTRSGRRDYGYTF.